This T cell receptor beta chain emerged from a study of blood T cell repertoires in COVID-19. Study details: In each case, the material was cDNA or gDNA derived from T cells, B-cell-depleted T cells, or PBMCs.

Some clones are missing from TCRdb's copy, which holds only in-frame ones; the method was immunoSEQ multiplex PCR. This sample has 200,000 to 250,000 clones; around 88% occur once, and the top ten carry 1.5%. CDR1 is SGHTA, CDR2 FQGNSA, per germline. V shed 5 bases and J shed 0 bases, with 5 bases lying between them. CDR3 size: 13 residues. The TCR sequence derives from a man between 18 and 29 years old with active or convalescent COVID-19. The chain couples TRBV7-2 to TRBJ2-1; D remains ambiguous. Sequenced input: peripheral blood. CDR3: CASSPGSYNEQFF. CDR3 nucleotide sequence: TGTGCCAGCAGCCCCGGCTCCTACAATGAGCAGTTCTTC.